This TCR beta chain was identified during a study of OX40 agonist ivuxolimab in advanced cancers. Measured with immunoSEQ multiplex PCR; TCRdb has only the in-frame clones, and not every one. The sample records over 65,000 clones, about four fifths being singletons. This clone was seen once. This sequence originates from an adult with an advanced solid tumor such as melanoma, head and neck, liver or kidney cancer. The sequences come from CD4+ or CD8+ T cells sorted from blood, collected in a trial of the OX40 agonist ivuxolimab.

The CDR3 DNA reads TGTGCCAGCAGCCGAGGGACAGGGGGGCCCCTCTCCTACGAGCAGTACTTC. Translation gives CASSRGTGGPLSYEQYF. The V call is TRBV7-6, the J call TRBJ2-7, with 11 bases lining up with TRBD1. Trimming at V came to 5 bases and at J to 0 bases, leaving 9 bases not matched to a gene. Germline V gene data show CDR1 as SGHVS and CDR2 as FNYEAQ. This CDR3 spans 17 amino acids.